This note documents a single T cell receptor (beta chain) sequence. Its antigen is undetermined. The germline V and J ends were trimmed by 0 bases and 4 bases, with 8 bases remaining between them. Germline-derived CDR1 and CDR2 are GTSNPN and SVGIG (reference sequence). The CDR3 has 13 residues. The entry originates in a study of PD-1 blockade in classical Hodgkin lymphoma. Across the whole study: Patients got intravenous nivolumab 3 mg/kg every 2 weeks. Study-wide results and caveats: Newly diagnosed patients had baseline TCR diversity that was reportedly lower than that of healthy donors. Patients who initiated nivolumab within 1 year of ASCT were excluded. Whereas CD4+ TCR diversity had risen significantly by C4D1, CD8+ TCR diversity had not.

This table comes from immunoSEQ multiplex PCR, and its TCRdb copy is limited to in-frame clones, with some not included. This sample yields about 100,000 clones, of which roughly 89% are seen a single time; 6.6% belongs to the top ten. Each patient experienced a relapse that followed autologous stem cell transplantation, and brentuximab vedotin exposure varied. The clonotype was recovered from a human donor with classical Hodgkin lymphoma. The material sequenced was peripheral blood mononuclear cells (PBMCs), taken before the second cycle of nivolumab. The chain is built from TRBV30 and TRBJ2-3; D might be TRBD1 (5 bases). The CDR3 region has the DNA TGTGCCTGGAGTGTAAGGGGCTCAGATACGCAGTATTTT. Its protein product is CAWSVRGSDTQYF.